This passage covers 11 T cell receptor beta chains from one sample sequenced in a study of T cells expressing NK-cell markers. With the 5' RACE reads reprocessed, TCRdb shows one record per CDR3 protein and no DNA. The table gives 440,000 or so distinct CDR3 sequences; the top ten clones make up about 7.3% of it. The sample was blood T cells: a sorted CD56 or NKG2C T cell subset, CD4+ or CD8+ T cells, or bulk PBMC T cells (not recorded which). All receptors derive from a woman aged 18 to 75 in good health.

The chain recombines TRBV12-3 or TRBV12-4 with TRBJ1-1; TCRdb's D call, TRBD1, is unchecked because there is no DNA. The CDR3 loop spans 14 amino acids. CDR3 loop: CASRGAQVNTEAFF.

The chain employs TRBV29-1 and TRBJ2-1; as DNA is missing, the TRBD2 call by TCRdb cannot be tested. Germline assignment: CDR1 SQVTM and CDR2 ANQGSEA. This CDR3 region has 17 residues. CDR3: CSVWGPSEKLIYNEQFF.

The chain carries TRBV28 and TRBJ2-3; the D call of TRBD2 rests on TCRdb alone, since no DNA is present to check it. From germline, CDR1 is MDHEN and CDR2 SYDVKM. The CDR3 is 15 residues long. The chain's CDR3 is CASSSPSGGGDTQYF.

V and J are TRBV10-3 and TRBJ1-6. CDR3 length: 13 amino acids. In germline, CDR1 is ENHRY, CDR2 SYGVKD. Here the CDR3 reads CASSQVFGSPLHF.

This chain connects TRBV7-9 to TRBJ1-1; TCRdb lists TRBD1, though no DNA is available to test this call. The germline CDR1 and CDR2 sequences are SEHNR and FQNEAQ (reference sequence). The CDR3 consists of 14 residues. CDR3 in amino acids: CASSYIGGQAEAFF.

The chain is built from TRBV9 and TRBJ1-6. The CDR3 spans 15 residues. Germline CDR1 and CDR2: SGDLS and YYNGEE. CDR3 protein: CASSVGAQWNSPLHF.

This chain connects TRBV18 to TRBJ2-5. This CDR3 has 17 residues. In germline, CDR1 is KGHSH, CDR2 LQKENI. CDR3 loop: CASSPIRQANPQETQYF.

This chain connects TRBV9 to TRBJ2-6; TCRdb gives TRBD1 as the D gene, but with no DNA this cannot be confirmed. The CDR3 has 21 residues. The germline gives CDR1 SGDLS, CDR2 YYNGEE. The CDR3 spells CASSVERTPGQAFSGANVLTF.

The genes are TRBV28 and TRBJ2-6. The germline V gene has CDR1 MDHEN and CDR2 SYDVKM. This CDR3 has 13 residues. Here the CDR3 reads CATRGSGANVLTF.

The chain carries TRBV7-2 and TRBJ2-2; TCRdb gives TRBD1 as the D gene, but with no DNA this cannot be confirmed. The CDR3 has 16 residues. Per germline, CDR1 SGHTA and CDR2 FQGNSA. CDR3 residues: CAIPRGKTTNTGELFF.

CDR3 region: CSVREAGNTIYF. The chain links TRBV29-1 to TRBJ1-3. This CDR3 comprises 12 residues. Germline CDR1 reads SQVTM; CDR2 reads ANQGSEA.